This is a list of T cell receptor beta chains from one sample in a study of T cell responses to AZD1222 COVID-19 vaccine. Here immunoSEQ multiplex PCR was the method, and the copy in TCRdb shows in-frame clones only, minus some. The table shows about 180,000 clones, with 94% occurring only once. The source was peripheral blood, collected 28 days after the second AZD1222 dose. These receptors were taken from an adult who received the AZD1222 COVID-19 vaccine. Both conserved end residues are part of each CDR3. The D gene is left open where the match is weak.

TRBJ2-3 | - | TRBV6-5 | TGTGCCAGCAGTTACTCCCCAGGGGACTATCGTACGCAGTATTTT | CASSYSPGDYRTQYF
TRBJ1-2 | - | TRBV11-2 | TGTGCCAGCAGCTCACGGGGCAGGGGTAACTATGGCTACACCTTC | CASSSRGRGNYGYTF
TRBJ2-3 | - | TRBV7-3 | TGTGCCAGCAGCTTAGGCTCGCGGGTTTCAGATACGCAGTATTTT | CASSLGSRVSDTQYF
TRBJ1-2 | TRBD1 | TRBV29-1 | TGCAGCGTTGTAGCCGGGACAGGGGGCGCGGGATATGGCTACACCTTC | CSVVAGTGGAGYGYTF
TRBJ1-5 | - | TRBV5-6 | TGTGCCAGCAGCTTCGGGGCTGACGATCAGCCCCAGCATTTT | CASSFGADDQPQHF
TRBJ1-5 | TRBD1 | TRBV19 | TGTGCCAGTAGTATAGATCAACCAACCGGGACAGGTTATCAGCCCCAGCATTTT | CASSIDQPTGTGYQPQHF
TRBJ1-1 | - | TRBV11-1 | TGTGCCAGCAGCTCCTTCCCGACGGGTCGGACTGAAGCTTTCTTT | CASSSFPTGRTEAFF
TRBJ1-3 | - | TRBV4-3 | TGCGCCAGCAGCCGATCAGTGAGCTCTGGAAACACCATATATTTT | CASSRSVSSGNTIYF
TRBJ2-5 | TRBD1 | TRBV5-1 | TGCGCCAGCAGCTCTCCCCGGACAGGTCAAGAGACCCAGTACTTC | CASSSPRTGQETQYF
TRBJ1-5 | - | TRBV6-5 | TGTGCCAGCAGTCCTCATGGACAGATAAGTCAGCCCCAGCATTTT | CASSPHGQISQPQHF
TRBJ1-2 | - | TRBV6-5 | TGTGCCAGCAGAAACCCGGATCGACGGATCTATGGCTACACCTTC | CASRNPDRRIYGYTF
TRBJ1-1 | TRBD1 | TRBV13 | TGTGCCAGCAGCTCGGGACAGGGGGACACTGAAGCTTTCTTT | CASSSGQGDTEAFF
TRBJ1-5 | - | TRBV7-2 | TGTGCCAGCAGCTTAGCAGGGAACAGCAATCAGCCCCAGCATTTT | CASSLAGNSNQPQHF
TRBJ1-1 | - | TRBV9 | TGTGCCAGCAGCGGGATCAACAGGAAACATGGTGAAGCTTTCTTT | CASSGINRKHGEAFF
TRBJ1-1 | - | TRBV30 | TGTGCCTGGAGTCGAGTGGACACTGAAGCTTTCTTT | CAWSRVDTEAFF
TRBJ1-1 | TRBD1 | TRBV9 | TGTGCCAGCAGCCCTAGGGGACAGGTGAACACTGAAGCTTTCTTT | CASSPRGQVNTEAFF
TRBJ1-2 | - | TRBV5-4 | TGTGCCAGCAGCTTGGAAGCGAGAAACCTCTATGGCTACACCTTC | CASSLEARNLYGYTF
TRBJ2-2 | - | TRBV4-3 | TGCGCCAGCAGCCAACTTTGGCAGGGAGACACCGGGGAGCTGTTTTTT | CASSQLWQGDTGELFF
TRBJ1-6 | TRBD1 | TRBV27 | TGTGCCAGCAGGAAGACAGGGGGCGTGGTGAAATCACCCCTCCACTTT | CASRKTGGVVKSPLHF
TRBJ2-3 | TRBD2 | TRBV6-6 | TGTGCCAGCACCAAGGGGTTAGCGGGGACAGATACGCAGTATTTT | CASTKGLAGTDTQYF
TRBJ2-3 | TRBD2 | TRBV7-3 | TGTGCCAGCAGCGATGCGGGGCTAGCGGGCACAGATACGCAGTATTTT | CASSDAGLAGTDTQYF
TRBJ2-7 | - | TRBV19 | TGTGCCAGTAGTATTTTCCCGGCAGCCAACTCCTACGAGCAGTACTTC | CASSIFPAANSYEQYF
TRBJ1-3 | - | TRBV5-1 | TGCGCCAGCAGCCTGGGGCCCGGAATTCGGGCTGGAAACACCATATATTTT | CASSLGPGIRAGNTIYF
TRBJ1-4 | TRBD1 | TRBV11-2 | TGTGCCAGCAGCTCGGGGACTGGGACAGTGGGTGAAAAACTGTTTTTT | CASSSGTGTVGEKLFF
TRBJ2-2 | - | TRBV5-1 | TGCGCCAGCAGCTTGGATCAGACGAACACCGGGGAGCTGTTTTTT | CASSLDQTNTGELFF
TRBJ2-5 | TRBD1 | TRBV7-9 | TGTGCCAGCAGCCCCGGGACAGGGGATGCGGAGACCCAGTACTTC | CASSPGTGDAETQYF
TRBJ2-1 | - | TRBV7-9 | TGTGCCAGCAGCTTAGAGAACAATGAGCAGTTCTTC | CASSLENNEQFF
TRBJ1-1 | TRBD1 | TRBV3-1/TRBV3-2 | TGTGCCAGCAGCCAGGCTAGGGGGACAGAAATGAACACTGAAGCTTTCTTT | CASSQARGTEMNTEAFF
TRBJ1-2 | - | TRBV28 | TGTGCCAGCAGACCAAATGGGGTGCATGGCTACACCTTC | CASRPNGVHGYTF
TRBJ1-2 | TRBD1 | TRBV7-9 | TGTGCCAGCAGGCCTCGACAGGGGGCCTATGGCTACACCTTC | CASRPRQGAYGYTF
TRBJ2-2 | - | TRBV7-2 | TGTGCCAGCCAGGATACGAACACCGGGGAGCTGTTTTTT | CASQDTNTGELFF
TRBJ2-3 | - | TRBV19 | TGTGCCAGTACCAAAGCCCGAAGGCAGAACACAGATACGCAGTATTTT | CASTKARRQNTDTQYF
TRBJ1-4 | - | TRBV25-1 | TGTGCCAGCAGTAGGGGAGAGAGGCGCGGTGAAAAACTGTTTTTT | CASSRGERRGEKLFF
TRBJ2-2 | TRBD1 | TRBV6-5 | TGTGCCAGCAGTTACTTGGGACAGGCTACCGGGGAGCTGTTTTTT | CASSYLGQATGELFF
TRBJ2-7 | - | TRBV5-5 | TGTGCCAGCAGCTCCCGGGGCTACGACTACGAGCAGTACTTC | CASSSRGYDYEQYF
TRBJ2-1 | TRBD2 | TRBV6-4 | TGTGCCAGCAGTGTAGGGACTAGCGGGATTGTCGGTGAGCAGTTCTTC | CASSVGTSGIVGEQFF
TRBJ2-3 | TRBD2 | TRBV11-2 | TGTGCCAGCAGCGTAGGTAGCGGGAGGATGACAGATACGCAGTATTTT | CASSVGSGRMTDTQYF
TRBJ1-5 | - | TRBV28 | TGTGCCAGCAGTGAGCACCAGGGGAGACAGCCCCAGCATTTT | CASSEHQGRQPQHF
TRBJ2-5 | - | TRBV29-1 | TGCAGCGTCGAAGGGGGGTCGTTCGGGGAGACCCAGTACTTC | CSVEGGSFGETQYF
TRBJ2-3 | - | TRBV4-2 | TGTGCCAGCAGCCAAGATCTGGGATTGGGTACGCAGTATTTT | CASSQDLGLGTQYF
TRBJ1-2 | TRBD1 | TRBV7-8 | TGTGCCAGCAGCTCTCGGACACAGGGGGGCAACTATGGCTACACCTTC | CASSSRTQGGNYGYTF
TRBJ1-1 | - | TRBV10-2 | TGCGCCAGCAGTCCTCCAGGGAACACTGAAGCTTTCTTT | CASSPPGNTEAFF
TRBJ2-7 | TRBD1 | TRBV7-2 | TGTGCCAGCAGCTTAAAGGGGGCCACCTACGAGCAGTACTTC | CASSLKGATYEQYF
TRBJ1-4 | - | TRBV10-2 | TGCGCCATAAGAGGGGGGCCGAATGAAAAACTGTTTTTT | CAIRGGPNEKLFF